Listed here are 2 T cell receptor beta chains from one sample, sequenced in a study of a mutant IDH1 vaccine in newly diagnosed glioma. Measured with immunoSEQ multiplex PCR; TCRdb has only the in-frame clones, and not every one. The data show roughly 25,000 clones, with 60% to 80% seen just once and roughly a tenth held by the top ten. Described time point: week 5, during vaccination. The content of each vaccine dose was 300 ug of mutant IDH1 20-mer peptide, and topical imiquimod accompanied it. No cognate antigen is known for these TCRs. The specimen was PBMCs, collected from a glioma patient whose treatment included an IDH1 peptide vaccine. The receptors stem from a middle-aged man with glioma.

The DNA of the CDR3 is TGTGCCAGCAGCCCTCGCATGAGGGGGACCTACGAGCAGTACGTC. It is translated as CASSPRMRGTYEQYV. The chain is built from TRBV5-5 and TRBJ2-7, with D possibly being TRBD1 (6 bases). This CDR3 is 15 amino acids long. Germline CDR1 and CDR2: SGHKS and YYEKEE (reference sequence). Trimming pared 4 bases from V and 2 bases from J, leaving 16 bases between.

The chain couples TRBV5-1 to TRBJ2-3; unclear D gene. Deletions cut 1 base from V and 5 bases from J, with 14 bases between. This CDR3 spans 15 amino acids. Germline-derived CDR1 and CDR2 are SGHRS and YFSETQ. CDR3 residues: CASSLRIQMEDTQYF. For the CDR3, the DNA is TGCGCCAGCAGCTTGCGGATCCAGATGGAAGATACGCAGTATTTT.